The entry that follows covers one T cell receptor beta chain sequence. Germline values: CDR1 SGHRS, CDR2 YFSETQ. There are 15 residues in the CDR3. Trimming cost V 7 bases and J 5 bases; bases outside gene matches: 8. This entry is derived from a study of cytomegalovirus exposure and HLA in healthy donors. The PCR employed 60 Vbeta primers together with 13 Jbeta primers. Data came from immunoSEQ multiplex PCR; TCRdb stores just in-frame clones and leaves some out. The sample table sets out around 130,000 clones. The material sequenced was PBMCs. The sequence was collected from a woman aged 60 to 75 in good health and CMV-seronegative. The chain couples TRBV5-1 to TRBJ2-3, with 12 nucleotides matching TRBD1. Here the CDR3 DNA reads TGCGCCAGCTCCCCCGGGACAGGGGGCTTAGATACGCAGTATTTT. Its protein is CASSPGTGGLDTQYF. The whole variable domain, remainder taken from reference TRBV5-1 and TRBJ2-3, is KAGVTQTPRYLIKTRGQQVTLSCSPISGHRSVSWYQQTPGQGLQFLFEYFSETQRNKGNFPGRFSGRQFSNSRSEMNVSTLELGDSALYLCASSPGTGGLDTQYFGPGTRLTVL.